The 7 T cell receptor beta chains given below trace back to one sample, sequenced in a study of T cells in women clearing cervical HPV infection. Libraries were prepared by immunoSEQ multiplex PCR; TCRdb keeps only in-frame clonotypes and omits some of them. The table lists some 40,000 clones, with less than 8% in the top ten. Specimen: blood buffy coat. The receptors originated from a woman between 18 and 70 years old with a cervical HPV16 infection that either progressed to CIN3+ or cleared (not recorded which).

CDR3 residues: CARSVQPSTGNTEAFF. CDR3 DNA, as far as it was read: TGTGCCAGAAGCGTCCAGCCCTCGACAGGGAACACTGAA. The chain is built from TRBV5-3 and TRBJ1-1, with D perhaps TRBD1 (6 bases). The read comes to an end 3 residues before the CDR3 does, leaving the germline J gene to fill in the end. TRBV5-3 is designated an ORF whose function remains uncertain. The CDR3 is made up of 16 amino acids. Trimming pared 4 bases from V and 1 base from J, leaving 17 bases between.

The covered CDR3 bases are TGTGCCAGTAGTCGGACAGGGACCGGCACTGAA. Protein: CASSRTGTGTE. The whole CDR3 sequence reads CASSRTGTGTEAFF. The chain carries TRBV19 and TRBJ1-1, with 8 bases fitting TRBD1. The CDR3 end falls 3 residues outside the read, so it is completed with the germline J gene. Looked up from germline, CDR1 is LNHDA and CDR2 is SQIVND (reference sequence). This CDR3 is built from 14 residues. J gave up 4 bases and V 5 bases, and 6 bases lay outside the gene matches. Full variable domain (outside the CDR3, taken from reference TRBV19 and TRBJ1-1): DGGITQSPKYLFRKEGQNVTLSCEQNLNHDAMYWYRQDPGQGLRLIYYSQIVNDFQKGDIAEGYSVSREKKESFPLTVTSAQKNPTAFYLCASSRTGTGTEAFFGQGTRLTVV.

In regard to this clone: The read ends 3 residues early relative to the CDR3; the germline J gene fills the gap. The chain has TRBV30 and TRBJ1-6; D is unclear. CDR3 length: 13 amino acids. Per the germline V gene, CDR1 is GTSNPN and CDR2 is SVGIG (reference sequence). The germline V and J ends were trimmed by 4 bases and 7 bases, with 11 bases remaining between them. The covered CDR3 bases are TGTGCCTGGACAGGTCATACCAATTCACCC. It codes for CAWTGHTNSP. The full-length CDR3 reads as CAWTGHTNSPLHF. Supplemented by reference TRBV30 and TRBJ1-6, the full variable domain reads SQTIHQWPATLVQPVGSPLSLECTVEGTSNPNLYWYRQAAGRGLQLLFYSVGIGQISSEVPQNLSASRPQDRQFILSSKKLLLSDSGFYLCAWTGHTNSPLHFGNGTRLTVT.

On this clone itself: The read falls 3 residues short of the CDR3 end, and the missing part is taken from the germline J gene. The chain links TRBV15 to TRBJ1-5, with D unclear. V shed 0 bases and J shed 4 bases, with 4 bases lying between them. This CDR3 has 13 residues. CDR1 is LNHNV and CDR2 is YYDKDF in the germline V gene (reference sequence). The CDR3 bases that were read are TGTGCCACCAGCAGAGATCATAATCAGCCC. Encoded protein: CATSRDHNQP. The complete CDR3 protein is CATSRDHNQPQHF.

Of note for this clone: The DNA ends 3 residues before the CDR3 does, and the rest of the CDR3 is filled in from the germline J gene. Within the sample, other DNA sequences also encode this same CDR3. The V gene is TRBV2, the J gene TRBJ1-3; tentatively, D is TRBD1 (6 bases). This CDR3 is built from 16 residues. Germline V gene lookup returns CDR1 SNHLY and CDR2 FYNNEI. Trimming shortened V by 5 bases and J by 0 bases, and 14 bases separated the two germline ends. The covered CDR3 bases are TGTGCCAGCAGTAACCAGGACAGCAGCTCTGGAAACACC. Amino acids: CASSNQDSSSGNT. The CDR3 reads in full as CASSNQDSSSGNTIYF.

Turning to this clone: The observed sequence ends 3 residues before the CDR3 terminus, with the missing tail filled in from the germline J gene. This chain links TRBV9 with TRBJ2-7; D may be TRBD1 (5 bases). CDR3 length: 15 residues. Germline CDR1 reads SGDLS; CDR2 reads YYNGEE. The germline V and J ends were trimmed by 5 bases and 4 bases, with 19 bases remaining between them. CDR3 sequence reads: CASSPEPSAGYEQYF. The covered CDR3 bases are TGTGCCAGCAGTCCCGAACCCTCGGCAGGGTACGAG.

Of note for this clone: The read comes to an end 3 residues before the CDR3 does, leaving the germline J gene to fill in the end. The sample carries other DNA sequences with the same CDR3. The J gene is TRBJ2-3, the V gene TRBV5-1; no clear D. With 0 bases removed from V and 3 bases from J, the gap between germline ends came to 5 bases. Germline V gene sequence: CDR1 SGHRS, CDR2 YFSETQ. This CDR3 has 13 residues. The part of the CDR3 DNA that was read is TGCGCCAGCAGCTTGGCTGTGACAGATACG. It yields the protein CASSLAVTDT. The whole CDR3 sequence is CASSLAVTDTQYF.